Below, 15 T cell receptor beta chains from the same sample are listed, as sequenced in a study of human T cells and chemical hapten exposure. As for time point: patch test 2, 6 weeks after DPC sensitization. Treatment in this sample: therapeutic diphenylcyclopropenone sensitization with weekly scalp DPC. TCRdb called the RACE reads again in MiXCR, with one record for every CDR3 protein. The sample includes about 85,000 distinct CDR3 sequences, approximately 10% of them seen just once. This specimen was whole blood, taken in connection with sensitization to the hapten diphenylcyclopropenone (DPC). Receptor source: a man younger than 30 with alopecia areata. Some clones in this sample may be carry-over from other donors' samples.

At least ten counts were recorded for this clonotype. V usage is TRBV7-2 and J usage is TRBJ2-7; 9 nucleotides match TRBD1. Germline assignment: CDR1 SGHTA and CDR2 FQGNSA. CDR3 size: 13 residues. The V and J ends lost 4 bases and 5 bases, in that order; junction bases with no gene match: 3. CDR3 loop: CASSSDRGNEQYF. DNA for the CDR3: TGTGCCAGCAGCTCGGACAGGGGAAACGAGCAGTACTTC.

In its sample, this clonotype was seen a few times. The chain joins TRBV24-1 to TRBJ2-1, with TRBD2 matching over 12 bases. The CDR3 runs 18 residues. Trimming took 4 bases from V and 2 from J; bases not matched to a gene: 8. Germline assignment: CDR1 KGHDR and CDR2 SFDVKD. This CDR3 is CATSERLLAGGPYNEQFF. CDR3 sequence (DNA): TGTGCCACCAGTGAGAGATTACTAGCGGGGGGACCCTACAATGAGCAGTTCTTC.

This clonotype was seen at least ten times. This rearrangement joins TRBV10-2 to TRBJ1-1; TRBD1 matches 11 bases. CDR1 and CDR2 (germline): WSHSY, SAAADI. J gave up 4 bases and V 6 bases, and 7 bases lay outside the gene matches. This CDR3 has 15 amino acids. The CDR3 here is CASSRPGQGGTEAFF. The CDR3 DNA follows: TGCGCCAGCAGCCGTCCGGGACAGGGGGGCACTGAAGCTTTCTTT.

There are many counts of this clonotype. J is TRBJ1-5 and V is TRBV19; 8 bases are shared with TRBD1. With 9 bases clipped from V and 7 bases from J, the junction kept 11 bases outside the gene matches. Per the germline V gene, CDR1 is LNHDA and CDR2 is SQIVND (reference sequence). This CDR3 comprises 14 residues. The CDR3 DNA reads TGTGCCAGCGCCCAGGACAGGGAGGGGCAGCCCCAGCATTTT. Translation: CASAQDREGQPQHF.

This clonotype was counted between two and nine times. The chain uses TRBV7-2 and TRBJ1-6; D is unresolved. Between the trimmed V and J ends, which lost 1 base and 7 bases, there was a span of 5 bases. This CDR3 spans 13 amino acids. The germline V gene encodes CDR1 SGHTA and CDR2 FQGNSA. The CDR3 here is CASSLDGNSPLHF. CDR3 nucleotide sequence: TGTGCCAGCAGCTTAGACGGAAATTCACCCCTCCACTTT.

This clonotype was detected ten times or more. In DNA, the CDR3 is TGCGCCAGCAGCCCATGGGTCAGGCTCGTCTCTGGAAACACCATATATTTT. Its protein product is CASSPWVRLVSGNTIYF. The V call is TRBV4-3, the J call TRBJ1-3; D gene uncertain. The CDR3 sequence is 17 residues long. V was shortened by 4 bases and J by 0 bases, with 16 bases between the two germline ends. Germline assignment: CDR1 LGHNA and CDR2 YSLEER.

At least ten counts were recorded for this clonotype. V is TRBV10-1 and J is TRBJ2-1, with no clear D. This CDR3 has 16 amino acids. Germline CDR1 is WNHNN and CDR2 is SYGVQD (reference sequence). Trimming pared 0 bases from V and 2 bases from J, leaving 11 bases between. CDR3 sequence reads: CASSESAGFTYNEQFF. CDR3 DNA: TGCGCCAGCAGTGAGTCGGCAGGTTTTACCTACAATGAGCAGTTCTTC.

This clonotype was observed many times. This chain joins TRBV7-8 and TRBJ2-7; D is possibly TRBD1 (5 bases). Looked up from germline, CDR1 is SGHVS and CDR2 is FQNEAQ. Trimming removed 5 bases at V and 0 bases at J, with 17 bases between. This CDR3 region has 16 residues. The CDR3 sequence: CASSPTVTGSSYEQYV. The DNA for the CDR3 is TGTGCCAGCAGCCCGACCGTTACAGGAAGCTCCTACGAGCAGTACGTC.

This clonotype showed up many times. In DNA, the CDR3 is TGTGCCAGCAGCTTAGTATCAGGACAGCTATACGAGCAGTACGTC. This sequence encodes CASSLVSGQLYEQYV. This chain joins TRBV7-8 and TRBJ2-7; D is perhaps TRBD1 (6 bases). Trimming removed 1 base at V and 4 bases at J, with 14 bases between. The germline CDR1 and CDR2 sequences are SGHVS and FQNEAQ. This CDR3 has 15 amino acids.

This clonotype was recorded many times. The V call is TRBV5-1, the J call TRBJ2-1; D might be TRBD1 (6 bases). Trimming left V 3 bases short and J 5 bases short, with 21 bases between. This CDR3 spans 17 amino acids. Germline CDR1 SGHRS, CDR2 YFSETQ. The CDR3 is CASSSTAPNTGNNEQFF. Here the CDR3 DNA reads TGCGCCAGCAGCTCCACTGCCCCAAATACAGGGAACAATGAGCAGTTCTTC. Full variable domain (missing parts from reference TRBV5-1 and TRBJ2-1): KAGVTQTPRYLIKTRGQQVTLSCSPISGHRSVSWYQQTPGQGLQFLFEYFSETQRNKGNFPGRFSGRQFSNSRSEMNVSTLELGDSALYLCASSSTAPNTGNNEQFFGPGTRLTVL.

The table lists this clonotype with many counts. The rearrangement uses TRBV19 and TRBJ1-6; TRBD1 matches 7 bases. Losses at the gene ends were 5 bases for V and 7 bases for J; bases not matched to a gene: 2. The CDR3 runs 13 residues. Germline loops: CDR1 LNHDA, CDR2 SQIVND (reference sequence). The CDR3 reads CASSYRGNSPLHF. In DNA, the CDR3 is TGTGCCAGTAGTTACAGGGGAAATTCACCCCTCCACTTT. The full variable domain, rest sourced from reference TRBV19 and TRBJ1-6, is DGGITQSPKYLFRKEGQNVTLSCEQNLNHDAMYWYRQDPGQGLRLIYYSQIVNDFQKGDIAEGYSVSREKKESFPLTVTSAQKNPTAFYLCASSYRGNSPLHFGNGTRLTVT.

This clonotype was detected ten times or more. The chain links TRBV7-6 to TRBJ1-2; D unclear. CDR3 length: 14 amino acids. The V end was cut by 6 bases, the J end by 5 bases, with 16 bases between. Germline CDR1 SGHVS, CDR2 FNYEAQ. This CDR3 is CASSLLGRAYGYTF. The CDR3 DNA reads TGTGCCAGCAGTTTATTGGGCCGCGCGTATGGCTACACCTTC.

Turning to this clonotype: A junction end diverges from the germline sequence, so it may reflect a read error. The chain couples TRBV12-3 or TRBV12-4 to TRBJ1-2; maybe TRBD1 (5 bases). The CDR3 spans 13 residues. The CDR3 DNA sequence: TGTCCCAGCAGCACTGGGACGCCACTCGGCTACACCTTC. Translating gives CPSSTGTPLGYTF.

This clonotype has ten or more counts. The chain uses TRBV29-1 and TRBJ2-5, with unresolved D. The CDR3 covers 12 residues. Trimming stripped 5 bases from V and 4 bases from J, with 11 bases between. The germline CDR1 and CDR2 sequences are SQVTM and ANQGSEA. The CDR3 sequence: CSVQVVGETQYF. CDR3 bases: TGCAGCGTTCAAGTGGTCGGAGAGACCCAGTACTTC.

This clonotype was counted many times. The genes are TRBV4-1 and TRBJ1-1; possible D gene TRBD1, 6 bases. The CDR3 has 16 amino acids. Deletions cut 0 bases from V and 10 bases from J, with 21 bases between. Germline CDR1 and CDR2: MGHRA and YSYEKL. The CDR3 region is CASSQDRYRATIGAFF. In nucleotides, the CDR3 is TGCGCCAGCAGCCAAGATCGTTACAGGGCTACGATAGGAGCTTTCTTT.